This TCR beta chain was profiled in a study of post-analysis software for immune sequencing data (dated by TCRdb to about 2015). Study-level background: The recorded disease courses included relapsing-remitting, secondary progressive and progressive-relapsing multiple sclerosis, and some patients had no subtype annotation. The patient repertoires were set against roughly eleven previously published healthy control repertoires from donors whose ages ranged from roughly 6 to 25 years. A subset of samples was prepared in parallel using single-end sample barcoding, then pooled and co-amplified after Illumina adapter ligation.

The library was built by means of PCR. Sequencing used an Illumina HiSeq 2500. Unique molecular identifiers were incorporated into TCR beta cDNA libraries to reduce PCR and sequencing biases. Approximately 500,000 cDNA molecules were obtained per 1 to 10 million input T cells, so each molecule approximated one T cell. Patient libraries were prepared and sequenced with the same protocol used for the earlier healthy control dataset. Samples belonging to the same batch were prepared together, multiplexed and sequenced on a shared HiSeq lane. In the source study's methods: MIGEC handled the raw barcoded reads, throwing out single-read molecular identifier groups before consensus assembly and CDR3 extraction. Clonotype tables were post-analysed with VDJtools, normalizing diversity by down-sampling all datasets to the smallest sample size. In repertoire overlap clustering, CDR3 amino acid sequences, but not nucleotide sequences, were matched to correct batch-related cross-sample contamination. In TCRdb, the public reads were trimmed at Q25 with fastp and aligned with MiXCR, with productive beta chains retained. Under each unique CDR3 protein, matching rows form one entry showing the most common genes and DNA. TCRdb's processing, not the authors', yielded these V and J calls. This sample is represented by 450,000 or so distinct CDR3 sequences; roughly 45% of them were singletons. Jointly, the top ten make up over 10% of the sample.

The junction shows trimming of 3 bases on V and 1 base on J, and the gene matches do not reach 4 bases of it. The germline V gene specifies SGHRS as CDR1 and YFSETQ as CDR2. Reading from cysteine to phenylalanine, the CDR3 counts 15 amino acids. The only DNA kept is the CDR3, 45 bases in frame from the first base. Comment on this clonotype: Its binding antigen is unknown. Per-nucleotide qualities are absent, and no much larger clonotype sits a single base away.

The full study reports these points: Normalized Chao1 diversity was significantly lower in multiple sclerosis patients than controls, suggesting substantial peripheral T-cell clonal expansion. Direct clustering with F measure showed strong co-clustering of samples prepared in the same batch, prompting a batch-effect correction. Patients showed significantly higher frequencies than controls for roughly five TRBV segments, among them TRBV5-6, TRBV5-1 and TRBV20-1. The control group was slightly older than the multiple sclerosis patient group.

To demonstrate the VDJtools post-analysis software, TCR beta repertoires were profiled from the peripheral blood of over ten young patients with multiple sclerosis. The multiple sclerosis patients were children and adolescents ranging in age from about 6 to 17 years. The chain uses TRBV5-1 and TRBJ2-5; 9 junctional bases match TRBD2. The clonotype was recovered from a girl between 10 and 17 years old with multiple sclerosis. Input material: blood. The DNA sequence is given as TGCGCCAGCAGCTCCCTAGCGGGACCCCAAGAGACCCAGTACTTC. It translates as CASSSLAGPQETQYF.